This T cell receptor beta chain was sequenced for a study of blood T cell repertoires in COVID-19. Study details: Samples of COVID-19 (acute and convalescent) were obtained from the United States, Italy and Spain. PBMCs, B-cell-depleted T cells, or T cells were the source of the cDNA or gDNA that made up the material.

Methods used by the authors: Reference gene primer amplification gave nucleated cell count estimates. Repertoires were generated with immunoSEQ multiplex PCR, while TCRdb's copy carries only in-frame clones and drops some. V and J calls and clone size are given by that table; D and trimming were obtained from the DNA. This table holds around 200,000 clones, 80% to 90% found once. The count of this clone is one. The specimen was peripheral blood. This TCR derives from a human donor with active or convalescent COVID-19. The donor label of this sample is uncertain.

This chain's CDR3 is CASERTSTDTQYF. Written as DNA, the CDR3 is TGTGCCAGCGAGCGGACTAGCACAGATACGCAGTATTTT. This chain uses TRBV25-1 with TRBJ2-3, with a possible D match to TRBD2 (5 bases). The CDR3 sequence is 13 residues long. In germline, CDR1 is MGHDK, CDR2 SYGVNS. Trimming stripped 8 bases from V and 0 bases from J, with 9 bases between.